These 9 T cell receptor beta chains were sequenced from one sample in a study of identifying expanded T cells in peripheral blood. TCRdb's copy holds only in-frame clones and misses some; the assay was immunoSEQ multiplex PCR. The sample shows 100,000 to 150,000 clones, approximately 86% of them seen only once. The specimen sequenced was blood. The origin of the receptors is a person between 18 and 75 years old in good health.

This rearrangement joins TRBV6-6 to TRBJ1-3, with 7 bases matching TRBD1. Germline V gene sequence: CDR1 MNHNY, CDR2 SVGAGI (reference sequence). The ends lost 7 bases at V and 4 bases at J; junction bases unmatched: 10. The length of the CDR3 is 15 residues. CDR3 protein: CASTPRRGPGNTIYF. As DNA, the CDR3 is TGTGCCAGCACCCCAAGGAGGGGGCCGGGAAACACCATATATTTT.

The rearrangement links TRBV6-4 to TRBJ2-1, with unresolved D. Germline V gives CDR1 MRHNA, CDR2 SNTAGT. V was trimmed by 7 bases and J by 0 bases, leaving 10 bases between them. This CDR3 comprises 14 residues. DNA of the CDR3: TGTGCCAGCAAAGGCGCGAACTCCTACAATGAGCAGTTCTTC. Encoded protein: CASKGANSYNEQFF.

V is TRBV4-2 and J is TRBJ2-2; TRBD2 aligns across 11 bases. Germline trimming cut 4 bases from V and 4 bases from J; bases unmatched to any gene: 14. This CDR3 spans 19 amino acids. The germline V gene has CDR1 LGHNA and CDR2 YNFKEQ. The chain's CDR3 is CASSRRELAGAFPTGELFF. The CDR3 region has the DNA TGTGCCAGCAGCCGGCGGGAACTAGCGGGGGCCTTCCCCACCGGGGAGCTGTTTTTT.

This clone was seen only a few times. V usage is TRBV5-4 and J usage is TRBJ2-7; a weak D match, TRBD1 (7 bases). Germline V gene lookup returns CDR1 SGHNT and CDR2 YYREEE (reference sequence). CDR3 length equals 18 residues. V was cut by 1 base and J by 3 bases, with 23 bases left in between. DNA of the CDR3: TGTGCCAGCAGCTTGAAGGGGGCCAACGGCGGGGTCTTCTACGAGCAGTACTTC. This gives the protein CASSLKGANGGVFYEQYF.

The chain recombines TRBV7-9 with TRBJ2-7; 9 nucleotides match TRBD2. The CDR3 spans 14 residues. J gave up 7 bases and V 5 bases, and 9 bases lay outside the gene matches. Germline V gene data show CDR1 as SEHNR and CDR2 as FQNEAQ (reference sequence). For the CDR3, the DNA is TGTGCCAGCAGCCTCTCCCCGCTAGCGGGGGAGCAGTACTTC. Translating gives CASSLSPLAGEQYF.

Many counts were recorded for this clone. J is TRBJ2-7 and V is TRBV28; 7 positions match TRBD1. V lost 2 bases, J lost 2 bases, and 9 bases stayed unmatched. Germline V CDR1 and CDR2: MDHEN, SYDVKM. This CDR3 spans 16 amino acids. The CDR3 loop is CASSLLGQPNTYEQYF. In nucleotides, the CDR3 is TGTGCCAGCAGTTTACTGGGACAGCCGAATACCTACGAGCAGTACTTC.

The chain carries TRBV7-9 and TRBJ2-7, with 13 nucleotides matching TRBD2. CDR3 length: 17 amino acids. J lost 6 bases, V lost 5 bases, and 13 bases had no gene match. Germline CDR1 SEHNR, CDR2 FQNEAQ (reference sequence). The CDR3 DNA follows: TGTGCCAGCAGCCCGACCGGGACTAGCGGGGATACCTCCGAGCAGTACTTC. It codes for CASSPTGTSGDTSEQYF.

Of note for this clone: The same CDR3 also results from other DNA sequences found in this sample. The chain joins TRBV5-1 to TRBJ1-1; no clear D. This CDR3 has 14 amino acids. Germline CDR1 reads SGHRS; CDR2 reads YFSETQ. Trimming pared 0 bases from V and 0 bases from J, leaving 6 bases between. The CDR3 loop is CASSLGSMNTEAFF. Written as DNA, the CDR3 is TGCGCCAGCAGCTTGGGCTCAATGAACACTGAAGCTTTCTTT.

The genes are TRBV27 and TRBJ1-2; no definite D call. V dropped 3 bases and J dropped 7 bases, with 12 bases sitting between them. Germline V gene data show CDR1 as MNHEY and CDR2 as SMNVEV (reference sequence). The CDR3 covers 13 residues. The CDR3 DNA reads as TGTGCCAGCAGTTTCAGCGGGTTAGGTGGCTACACCTTC. This translates into CASSFSGLGGYTF.